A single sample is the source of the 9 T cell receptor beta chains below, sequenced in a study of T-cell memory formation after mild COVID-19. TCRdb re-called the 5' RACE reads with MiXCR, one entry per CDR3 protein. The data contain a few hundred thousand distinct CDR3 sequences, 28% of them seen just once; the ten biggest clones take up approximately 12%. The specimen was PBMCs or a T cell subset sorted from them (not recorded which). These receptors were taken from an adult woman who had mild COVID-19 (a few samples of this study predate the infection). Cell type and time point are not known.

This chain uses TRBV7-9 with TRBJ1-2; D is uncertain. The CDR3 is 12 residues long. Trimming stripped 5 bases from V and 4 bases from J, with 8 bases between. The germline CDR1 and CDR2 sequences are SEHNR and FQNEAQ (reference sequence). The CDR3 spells CASSSRSYGYTF. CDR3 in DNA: TGTGCCAGCAGCAGCCGTTCCTATGGCTACACCTTC.

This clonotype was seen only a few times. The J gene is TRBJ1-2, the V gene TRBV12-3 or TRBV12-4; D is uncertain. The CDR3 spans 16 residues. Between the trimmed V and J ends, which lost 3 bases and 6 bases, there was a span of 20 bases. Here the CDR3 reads CASSFFSQPVQDGYTF. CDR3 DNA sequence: TGTGCCAGCAGTTTTTTTTCGCAGCCGGTCCAAGATGGCTACACCTTC.

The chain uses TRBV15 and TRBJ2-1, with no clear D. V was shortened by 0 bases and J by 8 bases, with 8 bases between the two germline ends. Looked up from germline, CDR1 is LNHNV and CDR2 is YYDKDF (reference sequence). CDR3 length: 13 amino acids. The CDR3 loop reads CATSRDLTHEQFF. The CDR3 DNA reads TGTGCCACCAGCAGAGATCTGACTCATGAGCAGTTCTTC.

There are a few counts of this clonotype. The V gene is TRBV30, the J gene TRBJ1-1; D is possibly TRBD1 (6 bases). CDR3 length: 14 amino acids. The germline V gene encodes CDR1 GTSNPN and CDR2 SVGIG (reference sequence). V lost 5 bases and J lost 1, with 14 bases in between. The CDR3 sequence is CAWEEGHTNTEAFF. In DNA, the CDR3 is TGTGCCTGGGAGGAGGGACACACGAACACTGAAGCTTTCTTT.

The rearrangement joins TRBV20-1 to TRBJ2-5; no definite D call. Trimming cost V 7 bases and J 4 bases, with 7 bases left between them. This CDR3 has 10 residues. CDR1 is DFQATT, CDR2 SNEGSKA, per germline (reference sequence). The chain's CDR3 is CSDSRETQYF. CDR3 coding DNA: TGCAGTGATTCTCGAGAGACCCAGTACTTC.

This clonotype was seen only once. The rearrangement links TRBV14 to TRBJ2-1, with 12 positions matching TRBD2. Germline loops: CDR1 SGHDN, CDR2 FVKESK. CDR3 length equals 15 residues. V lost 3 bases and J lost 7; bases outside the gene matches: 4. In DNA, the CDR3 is TGTGCCAGCAGCCAGACTAGCGGGAGTCTTAATGAGCAGTTCTTC. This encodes CASSQTSGSLNEQFF.

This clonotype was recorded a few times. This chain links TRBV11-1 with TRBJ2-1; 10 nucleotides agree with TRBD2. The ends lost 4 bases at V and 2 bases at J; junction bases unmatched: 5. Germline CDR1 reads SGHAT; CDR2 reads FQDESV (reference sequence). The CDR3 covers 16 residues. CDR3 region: CASSSLSGRAYNEQFF. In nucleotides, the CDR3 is TGTGCCAGCAGCTCCTTGAGCGGGAGGGCCTACAATGAGCAGTTCTTC.

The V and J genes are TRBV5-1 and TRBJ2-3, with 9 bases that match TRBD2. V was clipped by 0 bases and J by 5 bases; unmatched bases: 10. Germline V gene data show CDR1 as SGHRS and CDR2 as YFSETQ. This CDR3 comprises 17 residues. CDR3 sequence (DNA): TGCGCCAGCAGCTTGGTTGGGACTAGCAACTCGGGAGATACGCAGTATTTT. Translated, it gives CASSLVGTSNSGDTQYF.

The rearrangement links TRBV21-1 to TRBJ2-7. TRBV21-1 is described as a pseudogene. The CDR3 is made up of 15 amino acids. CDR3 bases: TGTGCCAGCAGCACCGAGATGGGTGGAACCTACGAGCAGTACTTC. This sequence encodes CASSTEMGGTYEQYF.